The 23 T cell receptor beta chains reported below all come from one sample, sequenced in a study of glioma-infiltrating T cells after dendritic cell vaccination. The method was immunoSEQ multiplex PCR; TCRdb's version includes in-frame clones alone and lacks a portion of them. In the table there are about 100,000 clones, more than 70% of which are singletons. Regarding time point: after dendritic cell vaccination, including at tumor progression/relapse. The sequences come from blood, collected after dendritic cell vaccination. The receptors were sampled from a human donor with glioblastoma.

V gene TRBV7-3 combines with J gene TRBJ2-7; 9 nucleotides match TRBD2. CDR3 length equals 14 residues. Germline CDR1 SGHTA, CDR2 FQGTGA. V was pared by 5 bases and J by 6 bases, with 8 bases of the junction left unmatched. CDR3 sequence (DNA): TGTGCCAGCAGCCCCGGGGGAGCGGGAGGCGAGCAGTACTTC. Translating it yields CASSPGGAGGEQYF.

This clone turned up a few times. The chain employs TRBV6-1 and TRBJ2-7; 9 bases fit TRBD1. CDR1 is MNHNS and CDR2 is SASEGT in the germline V gene. The trim removed 6 bases at V and 3 bases at J, leaving 9 bases unmatched. The CDR3 sequence is 15 residues long. CDR3 bases: TGTGCCAGCAGCCCCGATGGGACAGGGAACTACGAGCAGTACTTC. Amino acid sequence: CASSPDGTGNYEQYF.

The V call is TRBV9, the J call TRBJ2-7, with D possibly being TRBD1 (5 bases). The CDR3 has 14 residues. Germline V gene data show CDR1 as SGDLS and CDR2 as YYNGEE. V lost 0 bases and J 1 base, leaving 8 bases between the germline ends. CDR3 DNA sequence: TGTGCCAGCAGCGTAGTGGACACTTCCTACGAGCAGTACTTC. It encodes CASSVVDTSYEQYF.

V usage is TRBV5-1 and J usage is TRBJ1-1; D ambiguous. V gave up 2 bases and J gave up 0 bases, with 11 bases separating them. This CDR3 has 15 residues. Germline lookup yields CDR1 SGHRS and CDR2 YFSETQ. The CDR3 DNA follows: TGCGCCAGCAGCTTAGGAGTTCTCATGAACACTGAAGCTTTCTTT. It is translated as CASSLGVLMNTEAFF.

The V call is TRBV28, the J call TRBJ1-2; 9 nucleotides agree with TRBD1. Germline trimming cut 0 bases from V and 7 bases from J; bases unmatched to any gene: 12. The germline CDR1 and CDR2 sequences are MDHEN and SYDVKM. This CDR3 has 17 amino acids. DNA of the CDR3: TGTGCCAGCAGTTTATGGGGTGGGACAGGGTTTCGGACTGGCTACACCTTC. It encodes CASSLWGGTGFRTGYTF.

This chain connects TRBV10-3 to TRBJ1-1; TRBD1 is a possible D gene (6 bases). Germline V lookup: CDR1 ENHRY, CDR2 SYGVKD. Trimming took off 0 bases at V and 7 bases at J, with 12 bases between the two ends. There are 14 residues in the CDR3. The CDR3 DNA reads as TGTGCCATCAGTGAGTCCCGGGACAAGAATGAAGCTTTCTTT. Its translation is CAISESRDKNEAFF.

This chain connects TRBV7-2 to TRBJ2-7; 7 nucleotides match TRBD1. Per the germline V gene, CDR1 is SGHTA and CDR2 is FQGNSA. The CDR3 sequence is 14 residues long. V was clipped by 3 bases and J by 1 base; unmatched bases: 3. CDR3 protein: CASSLSTGSYEQYF. CDR3 in DNA: TGTGCCAGCAGCTTGTCGACAGGGTCCTACGAGCAGTACTTC. Filled out from reference TRBV7-2 and TRBJ2-7, the complete variable domain reads GAGVSQSPSNKVTEKGKDVELRCDPISGHTALYWYRQSLGQGLEFLIYFQGNSAPDKSGLPSDRFSAERTGGSVSTLTIQRTQQEDSAVYLCASSLSTGSYEQYFGPGTRLTVT.

The rearrangement links TRBV1 to TRBJ2-7; the table's D call TRBD1 went unverified against the DNA. TRBV1 is a pseudogene segment. The CDR3 consists of 14 residues. For the CDR3, the DNA is TGCACCAGCAGCCCAATGACAGGTTCGTACGAGCAGTACTTC. Translation gives CTSSPMTGSYEQYF.

This clone was observed a few times. This rearrangement joins TRBV7-9 to TRBJ2-2; 8 bases agree with TRBD2. Germline CDR1 SEHNR, CDR2 FQNEAQ (reference sequence). With V trimmed by 5 bases and J by 5 bases, 13 bases remained unmatched. The CDR3 extends over 17 amino acids. As DNA, the CDR3 is TGTGCCAGCAGCCTGGGCACTAGCGGCCCTGAGACCGGGGAGCTGTTTTTT. It yields the protein CASSLGTSGPETGELFF.

The CDR3 DNA reads as TGTGCCTGGAGTTGGGGGGGGGCTGGCGAGACCCAGTACTTC. This codes for CAWSWGGAGETQYF. This sequence joins TRBV30 and TRBJ2-5; perhaps TRBD2 as D (7 bases). In germline, CDR1 is GTSNPN, CDR2 SVGIG (reference sequence). The CDR3 spans 14 residues. Between the trimmed V and J ends, which lost 2 bases and 5 bases, there was a span of 15 bases. The whole variable domain, remainder taken from reference TRBV30 and TRBJ2-5, is SQTIHQWPATLVQPVGSPLSLECTVEGTSNPNLYWYRQAAGRGLQLLFYSVGIGQISSEVPQNLSASRPQDRQFILSSKKLLLSDSGFYLCAWSWGGAGETQYFGPGTRLLVL.

This clone was counted between two and nine times. CDR3 DNA sequence: TGTGCCAGCAGCTCAGGGGGACGGGGGCGGAGTGGCTACACCTTC. Protein sequence: CASSSGGRGRSGYTF. The chain employs TRBV7-6 and TRBJ1-2; 7 nucleotides match TRBD1. This CDR3 is 15 amino acids long. The germline CDR1 and CDR2 sequences are SGHVS and FNYEAQ. Trimming cost V 4 bases and J 7 bases; bases outside gene matches: 12.

V and J are TRBV18 and TRBJ2-3; maybe TRBD2 (5 bases). The CDR3 consists of 14 residues. Germline CDR1 KGHSH, CDR2 LQKENI. Trimming shortened V by 3 bases and J by 4 bases, and 11 bases separated the two germline ends. CDR3 sequence (DNA): TGTGCCAGCTCACCGTCGGGGAGTGCAGATACGCAGTATTTT. Protein: CASSPSGSADTQYF.

CDR3 sequence reads: CASSPGQAWGQPQHF. The DNA for the CDR3 is TGTGCCAGCAGTCCGGGACAGGCCTGGGGTCAGCCCCAGCATTTT. The rearrangement joins TRBV28 to TRBJ1-5, with 8 bases fitting TRBD1. V trimming: 5 bases; J trimming: 6 bases; junction bases outside the gene matches: 9. From germline, CDR1 is MDHEN and CDR2 SYDVKM. The CDR3 is made up of 15 amino acids. The variable domain in full, with the rest retrieved from reference TRBV28 and TRBJ1-5, is DVKVTQSSRYLVKRTGEKVFLECVQDMDHENMFWYRQDPGLGLRLIYFSYDVKMKEKGDIPEGYSVSREKKERFSLILESASTNQTSMYLCASSPGQAWGQPQHFGDGTRLSIL.

The chain has TRBV1 and TRBJ1-2. TRBV1 is deemed a pseudogene. The CDR3 totals 16 residues. The CDR3 DNA reads TGCACCAGCAGCCCCCCTAGGGAGGTCCATAACTATGGCTACACCTTC. It translates to CTSSPPREVHNYGYTF.

The chain combines TRBV27 with TRBJ2-4; 9 nucleotides line up with TRBD2. This CDR3 is 16 amino acids long. Germline assignment: CDR1 MNHEY and CDR2 SMNVEV (reference sequence). The V and J ends lost 4 bases and 6 bases, in that order; junction bases with no gene match: 10. CDR3 protein: CASSSQTSGLGNIQYF. In DNA, the CDR3 is TGTGCCAGCAGTTCCCAGACTAGCGGATTAGGAAACATTCAGTACTTC.

This clone was observed a handful of times. The chain recombines TRBV30 with TRBJ1-1; tentatively, D is TRBD1 (5 bases). V was pared by 4 bases and J by 2 bases, with 20 bases between. This CDR3 contains 16 residues. In germline, CDR1 is GTSNPN, CDR2 SVGIG (reference sequence). DNA of the CDR3: TGTGCCTGGAAGGGGTCGCCAGCAACTAAAAACACTGAAGCTTTCTTT. The encoded protein is CAWKGSPATKNTEAFF.

This clone was seen only once. This rearrangement joins TRBV5-4 to TRBJ2-7; tentatively, D is TRBD1 (6 bases). Germline V CDR1 and CDR2: SGHNT, YYREEE (reference sequence). The V and J ends lost 5 bases and 5 bases respectively, with 17 bases between them. The CDR3 length is 14 residues. CDR3 residues: CASSLIQGRDEQYF. In DNA form, the CDR3 reads TGTGCCAGCAGTCTGATCCAGGGGCGGGACGAGCAGTACTTC.

V usage is TRBV5-4 and J usage is TRBJ2-3; 7 bases are shared with TRBD2. V trimming: 4 bases; J trimming: 0 bases; junction bases outside the gene matches: 5. The CDR3 has 15 residues. Germline V CDR1 and CDR2: SGHNT, YYREEE (reference sequence). CDR3: CASSRDYLSTDTQYF. Written as DNA, the CDR3 is TGTGCCAGCAGCCGGGACTACCTTAGCACAGATACGCAGTATTTT.

The chain employs TRBV6-5 and TRBJ1-6; the D gene is possibly TRBD1 (5 bases). V was clipped by 4 bases and J by 6 bases, with 13 bases between them. This CDR3 contains 15 residues. Looked up from germline, CDR1 is MNHEY and CDR2 is SVGAGI. CDR3 sequence reads: CASSSTGGGNSPLHF. The DNA of the CDR3 is TGTGCCAGCAGTTCGACGGGGGGAGGTAATTCACCCCTCCACTTT.

The rearrangement joins TRBV19 to TRBJ1-5, with D perhaps matching TRBD1 (5 bases). Looked up from germline, CDR1 is LNHDA and CDR2 is SQIVND (reference sequence). V gave up 3 bases and J gave up 6 bases, with 18 bases separating them. The CDR3 loop spans 16 amino acids. CDR3 residues: CASSIPTAGRPQPQHF. The CDR3 DNA reads TGTGCCAGTAGTATTCCAACGGCAGGGAGGCCTCAGCCCCAGCATTTT.

The rearrangement links TRBV6-6 to TRBJ1-6, with 7 bases matching TRBD1. This CDR3 region has 15 residues. Per the germline V gene, CDR1 is MNHNY and CDR2 is SVGAGI (reference sequence). With V trimmed by 7 bases and J by 8 bases, 11 bases remained unmatched. The CDR3 sequence: CASKPTGIDDSPLHF. The CDR3 coding sequence is TGTGCCAGCAAGCCGACAGGGATCGATGATTCACCCCTCCACTTT.

CDR3 DNA: TGTGCCAGCAGCTTAGCGGGACTAGCGGTCTACGAGCAGTACTTC. The encoded protein is CASSLAGLAVYEQYF. The rearrangement uses TRBV7-2 and TRBJ2-7; 11 nucleotides agree with TRBD2. Trimming at V came to 0 bases and at J to 3 bases, leaving 1 base not matched to a gene. Germline loops: CDR1 SGHTA, CDR2 FQGNSA. This CDR3 is built from 15 residues. Complete variable domain (other parts from reference TRBV7-2 and TRBJ2-7): GAGVSQSPSNKVTEKGKDVELRCDPISGHTALYWYRQSLGQGLEFLIYFQGNSAPDKSGLPSDRFSAERTGGSVSTLTIQRTQQEDSAVYLCASSLAGLAVYEQYFGPGTRLTVT.

This rearrangement joins TRBV7-2 to TRBJ2-6; a possible D gene is TRBD2 (6 bases). The germline V gene encodes CDR1 SGHTA and CDR2 FQGNSA. This CDR3 is built from 15 residues. V gave up 5 bases and J gave up 1 base, with 9 bases separating them. The CDR3 reads CASSPGRSGANVLTF. CDR3 nucleotides: TGTGCCAGCAGCCCAGGGAGGTCTGGGGCCAACGTCCTGACTTTC.